Shown below are 27 T cell receptor beta chains from a single sample sequenced in a study of beta chain features in type 1 diabetes. Expressed TCRB transcripts were sequenced because the entire RNA isolate underwent reverse transcription. Repertoires were generated with immunoSEQ multiplex PCR, while TCRdb's copy carries only in-frame clones and drops some. Of over 40,000 clones in the sample, 50% are singletons; the top ten hold about 0.25%. Source material: stem cell memory CD4+ T cells from blood. The origin of the receptors is a woman aged 30 to 39 in good health.

This clone was recorded a few times. The chain employs TRBV15 and TRBJ2-1; TRBD2 matches at 9 bases. Germline-derived CDR1 and CDR2 are LNHNV and YYDKDF (reference sequence). The junction had 8 bases not matched to a gene; V was cut back by 0 bases and J by 8 bases. The CDR3 is made up of 16 amino acids. The CDR3 region has the DNA TGTGCCACCAGCAGAGATCTAGCGGGGAGCGGGGATGAGCAGTTCTTC. Its translation: CATSRDLAGSGDEQFF.

V gene TRBV30 combines with J gene TRBJ1-2, with D uncertain. CDR3 length: 12 residues. CDR1 and CDR2 from the germline V gene are GTSNPN and SVGIG (reference sequence). V lost 6 bases and J lost 4, with 12 bases in between. As DNA, the CDR3 is TGTGCCTGCAGAAACCAGGCCTATGGCTACACCTTC. Protein sequence: CACRNQAYGYTF. Looking up the rest from reference TRBV30 and TRBJ1-2 gives the full variable domain: SQTIHQWPATLVQPVGSPLSLECTVEGTSNPNLYWYRQAAGRGLQLLFYSVGIGQISSEVPQNLSASRPQDRQFILSSKKLLLSDSGFYLCACRNQAYGYTFGSGTRLTVV.

This clone showed up just a few times. The V call is TRBV28, the J call TRBJ1-5; no clear D gene. V lost 5 bases and J 2 bases, leaving 10 bases between the germline ends. There are 14 residues in the CDR3. CDR1 is MDHEN and CDR2 is SYDVKM in the germline V gene. The CDR3 DNA reads TGTGCCAGCAGTGCCGACCAGGGCAATCAGCCCCAGCATTTT. Residues: CASSADQGNQPQHF. Combining the CDR3 with reference TRBV28 and TRBJ1-5 gives the whole variable domain DVKVTQSSRYLVKRTGEKVFLECVQDMDHENMFWYRQDPGLGLRLIYFSYDVKMKEKGDIPEGYSVSREKKERFSLILESASTNQTSMYLCASSADQGNQPQHFGDGTRLSIL.

V usage is TRBV4-1 and J usage is TRBJ2-1, with 8 bases fitting TRBD2. Germline CDR1 reads MGHRA; CDR2 reads YSYEKL. CDR3 size: 20 residues. The J segment lost 7 bases and the V segment lost 2 bases, leaving 22 bases of the junction unmatched. The CDR3 region has the DNA TGCGCCAGCAGCCAATTAAGGTCAGCGGGAGTCGGATCATCGAAAAATGAGCAGTTCTTC. Protein: CASSQLRSAGVGSSKNEQFF.

This clone was seen a single time. The V call is TRBV9, the J call TRBJ2-1, with 8 bases lining up with TRBD2. The ends lost 1 base at V and 0 bases at J; junction bases unmatched: 18. The CDR3 runs to 21 residues. Germline V gives CDR1 SGDLS, CDR2 YYNGEE. The CDR3 DNA reads as TGTGCCAGCAGCGTAACACCGGGACTAGTCGGGCGCGGTGGCTCCTACAATGAGCAGTTCTTC. Translated, it gives CASSVTPGLVGRGGSYNEQFF.

The chain carries TRBV7-6 and TRBJ1-1; maybe TRBD1 (5 bases). The CDR3 loop spans 15 amino acids. The germline gives CDR1 SGHVS, CDR2 FNYEAQ. V was trimmed by 5 bases and J by 3 bases, leaving 16 bases between them. CDR3 loop: CASSTGGGSYTEAFF. The DNA for the CDR3 is TGTGCCAGCAGCACCGGGGGGGGATCGTACACTGAAGCTTTCTTT. Drawing the rest from reference TRBV7-6 and TRBJ1-1, the complete variable domain is GAGVSQSPRYKVTKRGQDVALRCDPISGHVSLYWYRQALGQGPEFLTYFNYEAQQDKSGLPNDRFSAERPEGSISTLTIQRTEQRDSAMYRCASSTGGGSYTEAFFGQGTRLTVV.

The V and J genes are TRBV7-2 and TRBJ2-3; unclear D gene. This CDR3 comprises 15 residues. V shed 5 bases and J shed 0 bases, with 12 bases lying between them. The V gene's germline CDR1 is SGHTA and CDR2 FQGNSA. CDR3: CASSPELQSTDTQYF. DNA of the CDR3: TGTGCCAGCAGCCCGGAGTTGCAGAGCACAGATACGCAGTATTTT. The variable domain in full, completed from reference TRBV7-2 and TRBJ2-3, reads GAGVSQSPSNKVTEKGKDVELRCDPISGHTALYWYRQSLGQGLEFLIYFQGNSAPDKSGLPSDRFSAERTGGSVSTLTIQRTQQEDSAVYLCASSPELQSTDTQYFGPGTRLTVL.

The chain joins TRBV27 to TRBJ2-7; 7 nucleotides line up with TRBD2. This CDR3 spans 16 amino acids. V lost 6 bases and J lost 0; bases outside the gene matches: 11. Germline V gene lookup returns CDR1 MNHEY and CDR2 SMNVEV (reference sequence). The CDR3 DNA is TGTGCCAGCAGAAAAATATCTTGGGACTACTCCTACGAGCAGTACTTC. This sequence encodes CASRKISWDYSYEQYF.

V and J are TRBV6-1 and TRBJ2-3, with D uncertain. CDR3 length equals 13 residues. V lost 2 bases, J lost 4 bases, and 7 bases lay in between. Germline values: CDR1 MNHNS, CDR2 SASEGT. The CDR3 nucleotides read TGTGCCAGCAGTGAATCCATTGCAGATACGCAGTATTTT. This sequence encodes CASSESIADTQYF.

The chain carries TRBV30 and TRBJ2-7; weak D call: TRBD2 (6 bases). Germline V lookup: CDR1 GTSNPN, CDR2 SVGIG (reference sequence). This CDR3 comprises 12 residues. V was cut by 8 bases and J by 1 base, with 12 bases left in between. CDR3 DNA: TGTGCCGCGGGGCGGGATTCCTACGAGCAGTACTTC. Translating it yields CAAGRDSYEQYF.

The chain links TRBV6-6 to TRBJ2-7; D unclear. This CDR3 is 12 amino acids long. Germline loops: CDR1 MNHNY, CDR2 SVGAGI (reference sequence). The V end lost 4 bases, the J end lost 4 bases, and 8 bases lay between the germline ends. In DNA, the CDR3 is TGTGCCAGCAGTTCTAACAGTTACGAGCAGTACTTC. Translating it yields CASSSNSYEQYF.

V is TRBV18 and J is TRBJ2-1; D possibly corresponds to TRBD2 (5 bases). Germline CDR1 is KGHSH and CDR2 is LQKENI. The V and J ends lost 5 bases and 0 bases respectively, with 11 bases between them. The CDR3 covers 15 residues. This chain's CDR3 is CASSTSLGSYNEQFF. The CDR3 nucleotides read TGTGCCAGCTCAACTAGTCTGGGCTCCTACAATGAGCAGTTCTTC.

This clone has just a few counts. Within the sample, other DNA sequences also encode this same CDR3. The V gene is TRBV7-2, the J gene TRBJ2-1, with unresolved D. The CDR3 is 12 amino acids. Germline CDR1 reads SGHTA; CDR2 reads FQGNSA. Trimming took 1 base from V and 8 from J, leaving 6 bases between them. Here the CDR3 DNA reads TGTGCCAGCAGCTTAGGATACTATGAGCAGTTCTTC. Encoded protein: CASSLGYYEQFF.

V gene TRBV7-3 combines with J gene TRBJ1-1; D gene uncertain. Germline CDR1 SGHTA, CDR2 FQGTGA. The germline V and J ends were trimmed by 4 bases and 7 bases, with 13 bases remaining between them. The CDR3 consists of 13 residues. DNA of the CDR3: TGTGCCAGCAGCTCGCAGGCGGCGGGTGAAGCTTTCTTT. Its translation: CASSSQAAGEAFF.

This chain connects TRBV2 to TRBJ2-4; 9 bases fit TRBD1. CDR1 is SNHLY, CDR2 FYNNEI, per germline. J was trimmed by 3 bases and V by 10 bases; bases with no gene match: 13. This CDR3 is 16 amino acids long. The CDR3 sequence: CATKGPVTGGKNIQYF. In nucleotides, the CDR3 is TGTGCCACCAAGGGTCCCGTGACAGGGGGCAAAAACATTCAGTACTTC.

CDR3 bases: TGTGCCAGCAGCTCGGGACTAGCGGCCTCCCAAGAGACCCAGTACTTC. The encoded protein is CASSSGLAASQETQYF. The rearrangement uses TRBV5-5 and TRBJ2-5; TRBD2 matches 11 bases. Losses at the gene ends were 3 bases for V and 1 base for J; bases not matched to a gene: 5. The CDR3 contains 16 residues. Germline V gene data show CDR1 as SGHKS and CDR2 as YYEKEE (reference sequence).

The chain links TRBV6-1 to TRBJ2-1; D might be TRBD1 (6 bases). V lost 6 bases, J lost 4 bases, and 16 bases lay in between. The CDR3 runs 15 residues. Germline V lookup: CDR1 MNHNS, CDR2 SASEGT. The CDR3 DNA follows: TGTGCCAGCAGCCCCACAGGGAGTCCTTACAATGAGCAGTTCTTC. Its protein product is CASSPTGSPYNEQFF.

A single count supports this clone. The chain combines TRBV2 with TRBJ1-5; 7 bases line up with TRBD1. In germline, CDR1 is SNHLY, CDR2 FYNNEI. The junction had 5 bases not matched to a gene; V was cut back by 8 bases and J by 7 bases. The CDR3 is 12 amino acids. CDR3 in amino acids: CASEGARQPQHF. As DNA, the CDR3 is TGTGCCAGCGAGGGGGCGAGGCAGCCCCAGCATTTT.

In this sample, this clone turned up once. The rearrangement links TRBV11-1 to TRBJ2-3; 9 bases agree with TRBD2. With V trimmed by 4 bases and J by 4 bases, 12 bases remained unmatched. Per germline, CDR1 SGHAT and CDR2 FQDESV (reference sequence). CDR3 length: 17 amino acids. CDR3 sequence reads: CASSSRDRAGGADTQYF. The CDR3 nucleotides read TGTGCCAGCAGCTCCAGAGACCGAGCGGGAGGCGCAGATACGCAGTATTTT.

The V call is TRBV13, the J call TRBJ2-2; 9 positions match TRBD2. With V trimmed by 5 bases and J by 4 bases, 14 bases remained unmatched. CDR3 size: 18 residues. Germline values: CDR1 PRHDT, CDR2 FYEKMQ (reference sequence). Here the CDR3 reads CASSVSMGSGRSTGELFF. The DNA for the CDR3 is TGTGCCAGCAGCGTTTCCATGGGGAGCGGGAGGTCCACCGGGGAGCTGTTTTTT. The full variable domain, with the rest looked up from reference TRBV13 and TRBJ2-2, is AAGVIQSPRHLIKEKRETATLKCYPIPRHDTVYWYQQGPGQDPQFLISFYEKMQSDKGSIPDRFSAQQFSDYHSELNMSSLELGDSALYFCASSVSMGSGRSTGELFFGEGSRLTVL.

This clone occurred a few times. This chain links TRBV7-2 with TRBJ1-5; 8 positions agree with TRBD1. CDR3 length equals 16 residues. Germline CDR1 SGHTA, CDR2 FQGNSA. The V gene end was trimmed by 3 bases and the J gene end by 0 bases; junction bases not matched to a gene: 4. CDR3 sequence: CASSFGQGYSNQPQHF. CDR3 bases: TGTGCCAGCAGCTTTGGACAGGGTTATAGCAATCAGCCCCAGCATTTT.

This clone was counted a few times. The CDR3 here is CASRPGTSGSGEQFF. In nucleotides, the CDR3 is TGTGCCAGCAGGCCCGGGACTAGCGGGAGTGGAGAGCAGTTCTTC. V gene TRBV28 combines with J gene TRBJ2-1; 14 bases align to TRBD2. The CDR3 covers 15 residues. Germline CDR1 is MDHEN and CDR2 is SYDVKM. Trimming took 6 bases from V and 10 from J; bases not matched to a gene: 8.

This clone was recorded a few times. The chain joins TRBV6-5 to TRBJ2-1; TRBD2 matches at 10 bases. This CDR3 spans 15 amino acids. After removal of 0 bases from V and 9 bases from J, the junction contained 5 bases not matched to a gene. Germline CDR1 MNHEY, CDR2 SVGAGI. CDR3 nucleotides: TGTGCCAGCAGTTACTCCCTAGCGGGAGACTTTGAGCAGTTCTTC. Encoded protein: CASSYSLAGDFEQFF.

J is TRBJ2-2 and V is TRBV19, with 10 bases matching TRBD1. Looked up from germline, CDR1 is LNHDA and CDR2 is SQIVND (reference sequence). CDR3 length equals 15 residues. After removal of 6 bases from V and 5 bases from J, the junction contained 6 bases not matched to a gene. CDR3 amino acids: CASRVGQGGTGELFF. The DNA for the CDR3 is TGTGCCAGTAGGGTCGGACAGGGGGGAACCGGGGAGCTGTTTTTT.

Here the CDR3 reads CASRQIRTGLGVSEQYF. The CDR3 region has the DNA TGTGCCAGCAGACAAATCCGAACGGGACTCGGCGTATCCGAGCAGTACTTC. The V call is TRBV27, the J call TRBJ2-7; TRBD2 might be the D (6 bases). Germline CDR1 reads MNHEY; CDR2 reads SMNVEV (reference sequence). This CDR3 contains 17 residues. V lost 6 bases and J lost 6, with 27 bases in between.

This rearrangement joins TRBV11-2 to TRBJ2-2; D is ambiguous. V lost 5 bases and J lost 2, with 6 bases in between. The CDR3 runs to 13 residues. CDR1 SGHAT and CDR2 FQNNGV come from the germline V gene. The CDR3 reads CASSPRNTGELFF. In nucleotides, the CDR3 is TGTGCCAGCAGCCCGCGAAACACCGGGGAGCTGTTTTTT.

The chain recombines TRBV28 with TRBJ1-1, with D perhaps TRBD1 (5 bases). Trimming stripped 5 bases from V and 5 bases from J, with 21 bases between. Germline CDR1 is MDHEN and CDR2 is SYDVKM. The CDR3 length is 16 residues. CDR3 sequence reads: CASSERQTKIRTEAFF. The CDR3 DNA reads TGTGCCAGCAGTGAAAGACAGACCAAGATCCGGACTGAAGCTTTCTTT.